The 29 T cell receptor beta chains listed next were all sequenced from one sample in a study of identical twins. TCRdb analysed the 5' RACE reads with MiXCR anew, one entry per CDR3 protein. The table shows 500,000 to 700,000 distinct CDR3 sequences, with roughly 6.6% occurring only once. The same data also went into a second study, on yellow fever vaccine responses in identical twins.

Sequencing input: PBMCs. The receptors derive from a woman between 18 and 30 years old in good health.

The rearrangement uses TRBV20-1 and TRBJ2-4; the D gene is possibly TRBD1 (6 bases). Per the germline V gene, CDR1 is DFQATT and CDR2 is SNEGSKA (reference sequence). The CDR3 loop spans 14 amino acids. V gave up 2 bases and J gave up 1 base, with 9 bases separating them. CDR3 loop: CSARTQGAKNIQYF. The CDR3 region has the DNA TGCAGTGCTAGAACTCAGGGGGCCAAAAACATTCAGTACTTC.

This clonotype was counted at least ten times. The V gene is TRBV18, the J gene TRBJ1-2; D perhaps matches TRBD1 (6 bases). Trimming left V 3 bases short and J 3 bases short, with 8 bases between. Looked up from germline, CDR1 is KGHSH and CDR2 is LQKENI. The CDR3 consists of 13 residues. CDR3: CASSPGQDYGYTF. CDR3 in DNA: TGTGCCAGCTCACCGGGACAAGACTATGGCTACACCTTC.

The rearrangement joins TRBV7-2 to TRBJ2-1; TRBD2 aligns across 9 bases. The CDR3 runs 15 residues. Trimming took 5 bases from V and 8 from J; bases not matched to a gene: 10. Germline V CDR1 and CDR2: SGHTA, FQGNSA. CDR3 region: CASSSGGRLGDEQFF. The CDR3 coding sequence is TGTGCCAGCAGCAGCGGGGGGCGCCTCGGGGATGAGCAGTTCTTC. Complete variable domain (other parts from reference TRBV7-2 and TRBJ2-1): GAGVSQSPSNKVTEKGKDVELRCDPISGHTALYWYRQSLGQGLEFLIYFQGNSAPDKSGLPSDRFSAERTGGSVSTLTIQRTQQEDSAVYLCASSSGGRLGDEQFFGPGTRLTVL.

In its sample, this clonotype was seen many times. This rearrangement joins TRBV12-3 or TRBV12-4 to TRBJ1-5; possibly TRBD1 for D (6 bases). This CDR3 region has 12 residues. Trimming took 6 bases from V and 9 from J, leaving 12 bases between them. The CDR3 is CASSQQGRPQHF. The CDR3 coding sequence is TGTGCCAGCAGCCAACAGGGTAGGCCCCAGCATTTT.

This clonotype was seen only once. A single base separates this from a much larger clone, so it may be a read error. The chain has TRBV9 and TRBJ2-3, with D tentatively TRBD1 or TRBD2 (5 bases each). Germline V gene data show CDR1 as SGDLS and CDR2 as YYNGEE. The CDR3 has 13 residues. Trimming left V 5 bases short and J 4 bases short, with 11 bases between. CDR3 region: CASRRGSSDTQYF. In DNA form, the CDR3 reads TGTGCCAGCAGGAGGGGAAGCTCAGATACGCAGTATTTT. The full variable domain, its missing parts supplied by reference TRBV9 and TRBJ2-3, is DSGVTQTPKHLITATGQRVTLRCSPRSGDLSVYWYQQSLDQGLQFLIQYYNGEERAKGNILERFSAQQFPDLHSELNLSSLELGDSALYFCASRRGSSDTQYFGPGTRLTVL.

The chain couples TRBV21-1 to TRBJ2-2; the tabulated D call, TRBD1, remains unverified against the DNA. TRBV21-1 is reported as a pseudogene. This CDR3 spans 15 amino acids. DNA for the CDR3: TGTGCCAGCAGCAAGACAGGGGATATTGCCGGGGAGCTGTTTTTT. The encoded protein is CASSKTGDIAGELFF.

The rearrangement joins TRBV20-1 to TRBJ2-2; D is unresolved. V was clipped by 4 bases and J by 3 bases, with 6 bases between them. This CDR3 is built from 12 residues. Germline assignment: CDR1 DFQATT and CDR2 SNEGSKA (reference sequence). The CDR3 loop reads CSAIKDTGELFF. In nucleotides, the CDR3 is TGCAGTGCTATCAAGGACACCGGGGAGCTGTTTTTT.

This sequence joins TRBV7-7 and TRBJ2-2; 7 nucleotides line up with TRBD1. Germline CDR1 is SSHAT and CDR2 is FNYEAQ (reference sequence). The V gene end was trimmed by 7 bases and the J gene end by 5 bases; junction bases not matched to a gene: 10. The CDR3 is 15 amino acids. As DNA, the CDR3 is TGTGCCAGCAAACCCGGGACAGCAAATACCGGGGAGCTGTTTTTT. It specifies CASKPGTANTGELFF.

In this sample, this clonotype turned up many times. The chain joins TRBV9 to TRBJ2-1; a weak D match, TRBD2 (6 bases). Germline V lookup: CDR1 SGDLS, CDR2 YYNGEE. The length of the CDR3 is 16 residues. V gave up 0 bases and J gave up 3 bases, with 13 bases separating them. The CDR3: CASSVVGSGVYNEQFF. The DNA of the CDR3 is TGTGCCAGCAGCGTAGTTGGTAGCGGAGTCTACAATGAGCAGTTCTTC.

The V and J genes are TRBV3-1 and TRBJ2-5; the D is unclear. Germline loops: CDR1 LGHDT, CDR2 YNNKEL (reference sequence). V lost 6 bases, J lost 2 bases, and 13 bases lay in between. The CDR3 is made up of 14 amino acids. The CDR3, as DNA: TGTGCCAGCAGTCCACCCATAGTACAAGAGACCCAGTACTTC. Its translation is CASSPPIVQETQYF.

This clonotype has at least ten counts. J is TRBJ2-2 and V is TRBV3-1; no reliable D call. This CDR3 region has 13 residues. V lost 0 bases, J lost 7 bases, and 6 bases lay in between. Germline CDR1 reads LGHDT; CDR2 reads YNNKEL (reference sequence). As DNA, the CDR3 is TGTGCCAGCAGCCAAGATCTAATCGGGGAGCTGTTTTTT. The encoded protein is CASSQDLIGELFF.

V is TRBV12-3 or TRBV12-4 and J is TRBJ2-3; TRBD1 is a possible D gene (6 bases). CDR3 length equals 15 residues. Trimming took 6 bases from V and 4 from J, leaving 17 bases between them. CDR3 coding DNA: TGTGCCAGCAGCCTTAGAAAGAAGGGGGCAGATACGCAGTATTTT. It encodes CASSLRKKGADTQYF.

The chain carries TRBV20-1 and TRBJ2-3; D uncertain. The CDR3 is 13 residues long. Deletions cut 1 base from V and 2 bases from J, with 7 bases between. Germline V gives CDR1 DFQATT, CDR2 SNEGSKA (reference sequence). CDR3 coding DNA: TGCAGTGCTAGAGCCCAATTCACAGATACGCAGTATTTT. Protein: CSARAQFTDTQYF.

This chain links TRBV7-6 with TRBJ2-1, with 12 nucleotides matching TRBD2. Germline V gene lookup returns CDR1 SGHVS and CDR2 FNYEAQ. The CDR3 contains 18 residues. With 5 bases clipped from V and 4 bases from J, the junction kept 12 bases outside the gene matches. For the CDR3, the DNA is TGTGCCAGCAGCCTTGGACTAGCGGGGAGGAGAGGATACAATGAGCAGTTCTTC. Protein sequence: CASSLGLAGRRGYNEQFF.

V gene TRBV19 combines with J gene TRBJ1-6, with TRBD1 matching 7 bases. The CDR3 totals 13 residues. In germline, CDR1 is LNHDA, CDR2 SQIVND (reference sequence). J lost 7 bases, V lost 9 bases, and 6 bases had no gene match. This chain's CDR3 is CASKTGSNSPLHF. In nucleotides, the CDR3 is TGTGCCAGCAAGACAGGGAGCAATTCACCCCTCCACTTT.

The table lists this clonotype with many counts. The chain carries TRBV4-1 and TRBJ1-4; D remains ambiguous. V lost 0 bases, J lost 4 bases, and 12 bases lay in between. CDR1 and CDR2 from the germline V gene are MGHRA and YSYEKL. This CDR3 is built from 16 residues. Written as DNA, the CDR3 is TGCGCCAGCAGCCAAGATCGGCCAGGACGTAATGAAAAACTGTTTTTT. Translating it yields CASSQDRPGRNEKLFF.

There are a few counts of this clonotype. The rearrangement links TRBV27 to TRBJ2-1, with D unclear. The V gene lost 5 bases and the J gene lost 2 bases, with 10 bases spanning the gap. This CDR3 is built from 14 residues. In germline, CDR1 is MNHEY, CDR2 SMNVEV (reference sequence). CDR3 residues: CASSDDHPYNEQFF. The DNA of the CDR3 is TGTGCCAGCAGTGATGACCACCCCTACAATGAGCAGTTCTTC.

The table lists this clonotype with many counts. The J gene is TRBJ2-2, the V gene TRBV9, with D unresolved. The V gene's germline CDR1 is SGDLS and CDR2 YYNGEE. The CDR3 sequence is 16 residues long. The V end was cut by 2 bases, the J end by 6 bases, with 17 bases between. In nucleotides, the CDR3 is TGTGCCAGCAGCGTGGGGTTGGGCGGAAGGCCCGGGGAGCTGTTTTTT. This sequence encodes CASSVGLGGRPGELFF.

This rearrangement joins TRBV24-1 to TRBJ2-5, with D perhaps being TRBD1 or TRBD2 (5 bases each). CDR1 is KGHDR, CDR2 SFDVKD, per germline. The CDR3 loop spans 16 amino acids. V lost 4 bases and J 3 bases, leaving 17 bases between the germline ends. The CDR3 region has the DNA TGTGCCACCAGTGAAGCCGGGACCAGAGGCAAAGAGACCCAGTACTTC. It is translated as CATSEAGTRGKETQYF.

The chain couples TRBV3-1 to TRBJ2-7; no clear D gene. CDR1 and CDR2 from the germline V gene are LGHDT and YNNKEL (reference sequence). This CDR3 has 13 amino acids. The V end lost 0 bases, the J end lost 6 bases, and 9 bases lay between the germline ends. CDR3 in amino acids: CASSQEGSLEQYV. The CDR3 DNA reads as TGTGCCAGCAGCCAAGAAGGGTCCCTCGAGCAGTACGTC.

DNA for the CDR3: TGTGCCAGCAGTGACTCCGAGCGGGGGGGCGACTACAATGAGCAGTTCTTC. Translated: CASSDSERGGDYNEQFF. The rearrangement links TRBV6-4 to TRBJ2-1; 10 nucleotides match TRBD2. Germline loops: CDR1 MRHNA, CDR2 SNTAGT. CDR3 length equals 17 residues. Losses at the gene ends were 0 bases for V and 3 bases for J; bases not matched to a gene: 5.

This clonotype was observed a few times. The genes are TRBV4-2 and TRBJ2-5; D possibly corresponds to TRBD2 (5 bases). The CDR3 runs 13 residues. The V end was cut by 2 bases, the J end by 5 bases, with 9 bases between. Germline-derived CDR1 and CDR2 are LGHNA and YNFKEQ. The CDR3 DNA reads as TGTGCCAGCAGCCAAAGTAGCGAGGAGACCCAGTACTTC. Protein product: CASSQSSEETQYF.

The table lists this clonotype with a few counts. In DNA, the CDR3 is TGTGCCAGCAGTTTGCGGTTAAATGGCTACACCTTC. This translates into CASSLRLNGYTF. The genes are TRBV28 and TRBJ1-2; D is unresolved. V was pared by 3 bases and J by 6 bases, with 8 bases between. CDR3 length equals 12 residues. CDR1 is MDHEN, CDR2 SYDVKM, per germline.

This clonotype was recorded a few times. CDR3 sequence reads: CATSPTSGGNYNEQFF. The DNA for the CDR3 is TGTGCCACCAGTCCCACTAGCGGGGGGAACTACAATGAGCAGTTCTTC. The V gene is TRBV24-1, the J gene TRBJ2-1, with 12 bases identical to TRBD2. The V segment lost 6 bases and the J segment 3 bases; nucleotides outside the gene matches: 5. The CDR3 totals 16 residues. Germline V gene lookup returns CDR1 KGHDR and CDR2 SFDVKD.

This clonotype showed up just a few times. The chain links TRBV29-1 to TRBJ2-7; D may be TRBD1 or TRBD2 (6 bases each). The V gene's germline CDR1 is SQVTM and CDR2 ANQGSEA. The CDR3 length is 13 residues. Trimming pared 7 bases from V and 7 bases from J, leaving 20 bases between. CDR3 in DNA: TGCAGCGCGGTTCTGGGGGGCCTTCGGGAGCAGTACTTC. Amino acid sequence: CSAVLGGLREQYF.

This clonotype was observed many times. V and J are TRBV3-1 and TRBJ2-5, with 11 nucleotides matching TRBD2. Germline V gives CDR1 LGHDT, CDR2 YNNKEL (reference sequence). V shed 2 bases, J shed 4 bases, and the junction held 6 bases outside the gene matches. The CDR3 runs 16 residues. The CDR3 DNA reads as TGTGCCAGCAGCCAAAGTAGCGGGAGGGCGGGAGAGACCCAGTACTTC. Protein product: CASSQSSGRAGETQYF.

The sample holds a few counts of this clonotype. The chain is built from TRBV20-1 and TRBJ2-5; D possibly corresponds to TRBD2 (6 bases). Per the germline V gene, CDR1 is DFQATT and CDR2 is SNEGSKA (reference sequence). The CDR3 totals 15 residues. The V end lost 6 bases, the J end lost 4 bases, and 21 bases lay between the germline ends. CDR3 nucleotide sequence: TGCAGTGCAGCCCAACTAGCTGCGGGTCGAGAGACCCAGTACTTC. Translated, it gives CSAAQLAAGRETQYF.

Note on this clonotype: Germline and junction disagree at one end, which may indicate a read error. The rearrangement links TRBV20-1 to TRBJ2-1; TRBD2 might be the D (7 bases). The CDR3 length is 16 residues. Germline-derived CDR1 and CDR2 are DFQATT and SNEGSKA (reference sequence). CDR3: CCARTTLGGRVNEQFF. The CDR3 coding sequence is TGCTGTGCTAGGACTACGTTGGGGGGGCGAGTAAATGAGCAGTTCTTC.

CDR3: CASGLVQDGRTSTDTQYF. CDR3 coding DNA: TGTGCTAGTGGTTTGGTACAGGACGGCCGAACCTCCACAGATACGCAGTATTTT. The gene calls are TRBV12-5 and TRBJ2-3; tentative D call: TRBD1 (5 bases). The germline gives CDR1 LGHNT, CDR2 FRNRAP. This CDR3 is 18 amino acids long. V was clipped by 0 bases and J by 2 bases, with 18 bases between them.